This TCR beta chain was profiled in a study of cytomegalovirus exposure and HLA in healthy donors (dated by TCRdb to the late 2010s). With respect to the entire study: According to an earlier analysis of 550 to 700 of the donors, 200 million or so T cells yielded approximately 120 million unique TCR beta sequences and 250 to 350 Gb of sequence data. On average, about 200,000 unique TCR beta nucleotide sequences were sequenced per donor among 300 to 500 genotyped donors of the cohort, with roughly 18% of those sequences being non-productive. The study aimed to test whether signatures of past pathogen exposure could be identified by cataloging public T cell receptors. In the later analysis, no new phenotypic data were used to find candidate immune exposures; instead, reliance was placed on TCR beta sequences and their occurrence across donors. Because of strong linkage in the cohort, five DR-DQ haplotypes were treated as single units for association and clustering. HLA typing covered class I and class II loci at four-digit resolution. To study patterns of TCR occurrence, a later analysis re-analyzed previously published TCR beta repertoires from several hundred donors and added high-resolution HLA genotyping. Among the approximately 400 genotyped donors, about 83% belonged to the genetic ancestry cluster associated with self-reported Caucasian donors. All discovery cohort repertoires had been generated on a single sequencing platform. In a later genetic analysis, genome-wide SNP genotypes for about three fifths of the 666 donors were used, and that subset was treated as a discovery cohort. An early release covering about 600 HLA-typed donors comprised 300 to 350 gigabases of sequencing data and tens of millions of unique TCR sequences. An earlier analysis of approximately 640 of the donors applied high-throughput TCR beta sequencing to assess whether each TCR beta V gene segment acted as functional or pseudogenic. A separate validation cohort of roughly 130 different subjects was used in addition to the roughly 670-subject first cohort. The study used immunosequencing to profile the T cell repertoires of approximately 640 subjects and linked those repertoires to cytomegalovirus serostatus. Donor age, sex, ethnicity and CMV serostatus were collected together with the repertoire data. High-throughput TCR immunosequencing, statistical association of individual TCRs with disease status, and machine learning were combined to predict cytomegalovirus infection status. The number of donors typed differed by locus, with about 629-630 for A, B, C, DRB1 and DQB1, around 560 for DQA1, under 610 for DPA1, and 450 to 480 for DPB1.

To note about this clone: What this receptor recognizes is not known. Qualities for individual bases were not recorded, and no much larger clone is one base off.

Broad study findings and their caveats: A later genetic analysis reported fewer N-insertions in productive TCRs among donors in an Asian-associated ancestry cluster than the approximately 670-donor mean. At a false discovery rate of 0.05, a later analysis linked around 15,000 TCR beta sequences to specific HLA alleles. A later analysis reported that several top co-occurrence clusters appeared linked to parvovirus B19, influenza, CMV and Epstein-Barr virus. In a later analysis, TCR association rates were found to vary across HLA loci, with the most associated TCRs seen for DRB1 alleles and the fewest for HLA-C alleles. While some public TCRs were present in many individuals, most TCR sequences turned up only very rarely across donors. An earlier analysis of approximately 540 of the donors showed that most TCR beta V segments appeared in productive rearrangements either about 87% or about 30% of the time, which broadly matched IMGT annotations. In vitro tests confirmed that a few of the cytomegalovirus-associated TCR beta chains recognize cytomegalovirus antigens. When HLA alleles, especially DR and DQ, strongly co-occurred, TCR associations were difficult to assign to individual alleles. Because the 87-base-pair reads could not distinguish some IMGT-functional V segments, including TRBV6-2 and TRBV6-3, those segments were excluded. It was suggested by the authors that the approach could potentially be generalized to other disease states and immunological phenotypes. Because HLA typing was unavailable for some donors at each locus, only the typed subset was used in association tests. Only TCR beta chains were sequenced in this cohort, and the absence of alpha or paired-chain data limited detectable features. The earlier analysis of about 600 of the donors excluded some 15 rarely observed V segments, including chromosome 9 orphons, because counts were too low. In the study, some 160 TCR beta chains were listed as associated with cytomegalovirus. Correlated functional status among segregating V segments might be attributable to linkage disequilibrium, but an unknown experimental factor could not be ruled out. V-gene and J-gene trimming of TCR beta chains was associated with a missense DCLRE1C variant in a later genetic analysis, and the association was replicated in an independent cohort. A later analysis found that HLA-associated TCR beta chains were more clonally expanded and had lower generation probabilities than equally common non-associated chains. In a later analysis, most CMV-associated TCR beta chains were found to appear HLA-restricted, with HLA associations seemingly driven largely by CMV exposure. Cytomegalovirus status was reported to be diagnosed by the classifier with high specificity and sensitivity in both the original and validation cohorts. The sequencing pipeline was judged likely to have produced a cluster of highly shared sequence variants as a technical artifact. Sequencing depth was assumed to be roughly uniform across donors in the presence/absence analyses, though that assumption may not hold. The only immune exposure information available for the cohort was CMV serostatus. A further reported finding was that TCR beta sequences accurately predicted the HLA-A and HLA-B alleles for most subjects in the first cohort.

Counted from cysteine to phenylalanine, this CDR3 has 15 amino acids. Only the CDR3 DNA stays, 45 bases, in frame from base 1. V and J are trimmed by 0 bases and 6 bases, and the gene matches miss 5 bases of the junction. The germline V gene specifies SGHVS as CDR1 and FQNEAQ as CDR2. Library preparation was by the immunoSEQ multiplex PCR assay. For the multiplex PCR, a mixture combining 60 forward primers for TCR Vbeta segments and 13 reverse primers for TCR Jbeta segments was used. The CDR3 region of rearranged TCR beta genes was amplified from genomic DNA by a multiplex PCR assay. Amplified TCR beta libraries were sequenced as 87-base-pair reads on the Illumina HiSeq System. Processing in the source paper ran as follows. A later analysis tallied approximately 87 million unique TCR beta chains across the approximately 670 repertoires, and 10 million to 11 million of those chains were shared by two or more donors. To remove PCR and sequencing errors, raw reads were error-corrected and collapsed into unique sequences using a nearest-neighbor algorithm that merged closely related sequences. CDR3 sequences were aligned to IMGT reference sequences to assign V, D and J gene segments. Each retained sequence needed at least a six-nucleotide match to both a V gene segment and a J gene segment. Rearrangements were classified as productive when the CDR3 lacked stop codons and remained in frame with V and J, and all other rearrangements were classified as non-productive. CDR3 was defined according to IMGT convention as the region running from the second conserved V-encoded cysteine to the conserved J-encoded phenylalanine. Sequences without an unambiguous match to a single V gene segment were excluded from the earlier analysis of 450 to 750 of the donors. In an earlier analysis of 587 of the donors, V segments were called functional above 56.7% productive rearrangements and were called segregating when the between-donor standard deviation exceeded 5%. To diagnose cytomegalovirus status from the catalog of TCR beta chain sequences, a statistical classification framework was built. In a later analysis, V and J genes were assigned by comparing TCR nucleotide sequences against IMGT/GENE-DB human TR gene sequences. A later analysis assigned CDR3 sequences and most-parsimonious VDJ recombination scenarios with the TCRdist pipeline. In a later analysis, each TCR beta chain was defined by its CDR3 amino acid sequence together with its V-gene family, and reads lacking a unique V-gene family were excluded. To address suspected cross-contamination and a sequencing artifact, a later analysis removed a few hundred highly shared, low-generation-probability nucleotide sequences. In a later analysis, a clonal expansion index was calculated for each public chain from normalized within-repertoire ranks of inferred template counts. In a later analysis, generation probabilities were computed with a VDJ recombination model fitted to out-of-frame rearrangements, and the resulting probabilities were checked against IGoR. In a later analysis, TCR-TCR, TCR-HLA and TCR-CMV co-occurrence was scored with hypergeometric tests, and a repertoire-size bias correction was applied to TCR pairs. A later analysis estimated false discovery rates by permuting HLA or CMV assignments 20 times. In a later analysis, co-occurring TCRs were grouped with DBSCAN, and TCRdist sequence similarity was added when clustering was performed within HLA-allele-positive subsets. Co-occurrence clustering excluded repertoires with fewer than 30,000 or more than 120,000 public chains, plus five with anomalous nucleotide sharing. As stored in TCRdb, this immuneACCESS dataset retains in-frame rearrangements with V and J assigned. A fraction of the clones does not appear; measured against another copy, unresolved V genes explain less than half of the discrepancy, and the remainder lacks a known reason. Clonal size and the V and J genes are those of that table, whereas D and trimming came from the DNA. The sample table holds over 120,000 clones, of which roughly 70% were seen once. The top ten constitute about 7% of the sample.

The cohort comprised some 730 healthy bone marrow donors. All cohort members were sampled while nominally healthy, although unrecorded immune exposures were likely present. The donor tested CMV seronegative and was one of the 352 seronegative cohort members. Each donor provided a peripheral blood sample, and peripheral blood mononuclear cells were used for TCR beta sequencing. Genomic DNA was extracted from the blood cell samples with the Qiagen DNeasy Blood Extraction Kit. The sequencing sample was made of PBMCs. The V and J genes are TRBV7-8 and TRBJ1-2, with 9 central nucleotides matching TRBD1. This clonotype was obtained from a man aged 25 to 45 in good health and CMV-seronegative. The CDR3 in this case is CASSLAMTGGHGYTF. At the DNA level, the sequence is TGTGCCAGCAGCTTAGCGATGACAGGGGGTCATGGCTACACCTTC.